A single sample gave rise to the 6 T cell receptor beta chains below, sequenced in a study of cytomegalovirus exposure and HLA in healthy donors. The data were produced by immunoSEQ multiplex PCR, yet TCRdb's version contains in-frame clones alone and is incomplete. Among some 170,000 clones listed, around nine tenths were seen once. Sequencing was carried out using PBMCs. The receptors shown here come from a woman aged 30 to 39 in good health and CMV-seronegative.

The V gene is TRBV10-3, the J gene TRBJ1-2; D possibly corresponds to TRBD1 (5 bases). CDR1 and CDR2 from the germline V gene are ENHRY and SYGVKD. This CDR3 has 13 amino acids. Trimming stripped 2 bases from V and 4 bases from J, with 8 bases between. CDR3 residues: CAISEGGGYGYTF. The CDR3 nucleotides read TGTGCCATCAGTGAGGGGGGGGGCTATGGCTACACCTTC.

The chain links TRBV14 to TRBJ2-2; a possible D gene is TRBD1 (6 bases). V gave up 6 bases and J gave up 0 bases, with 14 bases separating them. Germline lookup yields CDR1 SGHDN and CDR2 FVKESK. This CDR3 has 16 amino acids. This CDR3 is CASSPRGTANTGELFF. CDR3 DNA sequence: TGTGCCAGCAGTCCTAGGGGGACCGCGAACACCGGGGAGCTGTTTTTT.

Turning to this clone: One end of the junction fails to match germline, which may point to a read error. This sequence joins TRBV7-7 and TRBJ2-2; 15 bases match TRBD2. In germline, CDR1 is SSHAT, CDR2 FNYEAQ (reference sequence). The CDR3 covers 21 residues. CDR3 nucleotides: TGTGCTAGCAGCGGACTAGCGGGGGGGCCGATTCCTTCAAGAAACACCGGGGAGCTGTTTTTT. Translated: CASSGLAGGPIPSRNTGELFF.

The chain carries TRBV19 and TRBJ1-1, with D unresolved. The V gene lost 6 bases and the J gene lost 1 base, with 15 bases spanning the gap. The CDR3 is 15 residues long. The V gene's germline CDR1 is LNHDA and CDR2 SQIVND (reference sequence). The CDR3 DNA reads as TGTGCCAGTAGAGGTCCGTGGGGAGAGAACACTGAAGCTTTCTTT. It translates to CASRGPWGENTEAFF.

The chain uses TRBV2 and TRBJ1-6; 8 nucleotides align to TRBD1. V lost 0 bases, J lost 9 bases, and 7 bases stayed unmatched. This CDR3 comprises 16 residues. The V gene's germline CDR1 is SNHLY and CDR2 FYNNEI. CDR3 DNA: TGTGCCAGCAGTGAAGCACGGACAGGGATTCTTTCACCCCTCCACTTT. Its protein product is CASSEARTGILSPLHF.

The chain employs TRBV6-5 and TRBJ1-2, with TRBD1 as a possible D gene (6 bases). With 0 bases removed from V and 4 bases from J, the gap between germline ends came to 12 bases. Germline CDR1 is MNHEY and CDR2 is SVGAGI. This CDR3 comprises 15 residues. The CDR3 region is CASSYSSGDLYGYTF. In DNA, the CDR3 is TGTGCCAGCAGTTACTCCTCAGGGGATCTCTATGGCTACACCTTC.